The source of this T cell receptor beta chain is a study of CD8+ T cells in alopecia areata. Per the germline V gene, CDR1 is SGHAT and CDR2 is FQNNGV. Germline trimming cut 6 bases from V and 2 bases from J; bases unmatched to any gene: 4. The CDR3 has 15 residues. Reverse transcribed after extraction, RNA yielded cDNA as the sequencing template. Only in-frame clones appear in the TCRdb table, and some are missing; sequencing was by immunoSEQ multiplex PCR. The data contain some 190,000 clones, around 56% of them singletons. As for treatment: oral pan-JAK inhibitor, 5-10 mg twice daily. Sorting of PBMCs yielded the CD4+ and CD8+ T cells.

This chain connects TRBV11-2 to TRBJ2-1; 10 bases map to TRBD2. This TCR was sampled from a human donor with alopecia areata. The source material was CD4+ T cells sorted from blood, sampled at week 4, from a patient treated with tofacitinib. The CDR3 here is CASSPLAGPYNEQFF. The DNA for the CDR3 is TGTGCCAGCAGTCCACTAGCGGGACCCTACAATGAGCAGTTCTTC.